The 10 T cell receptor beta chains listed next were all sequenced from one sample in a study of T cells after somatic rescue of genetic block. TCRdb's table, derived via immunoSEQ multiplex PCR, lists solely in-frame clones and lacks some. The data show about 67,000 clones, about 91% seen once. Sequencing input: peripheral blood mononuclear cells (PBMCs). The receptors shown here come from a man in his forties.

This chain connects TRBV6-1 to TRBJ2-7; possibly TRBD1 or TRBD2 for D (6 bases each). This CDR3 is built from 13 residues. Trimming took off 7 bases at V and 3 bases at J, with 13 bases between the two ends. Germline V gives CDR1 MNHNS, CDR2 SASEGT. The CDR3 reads CASTSEGGYEQYF. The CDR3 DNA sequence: TGTGCCAGCACCTCAGAGGGGGGCTACGAGCAGTACTTC.

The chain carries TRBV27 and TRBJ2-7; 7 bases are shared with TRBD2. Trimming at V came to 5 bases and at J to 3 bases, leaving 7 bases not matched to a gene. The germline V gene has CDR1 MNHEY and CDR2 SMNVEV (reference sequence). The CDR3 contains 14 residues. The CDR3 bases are TGTGCCAGCAGTGCCCGAGGGAGGGGCTACGAGCAGTACTTC. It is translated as CASSARGRGYEQYF.

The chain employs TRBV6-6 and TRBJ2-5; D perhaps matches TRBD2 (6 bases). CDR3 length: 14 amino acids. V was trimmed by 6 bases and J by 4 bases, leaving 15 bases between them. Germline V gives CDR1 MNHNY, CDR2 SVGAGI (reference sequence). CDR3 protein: CASRPGGVRETQYF. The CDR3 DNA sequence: TGTGCCAGCAGACCCGGAGGGGTCCGAGAGACCCAGTACTTC.

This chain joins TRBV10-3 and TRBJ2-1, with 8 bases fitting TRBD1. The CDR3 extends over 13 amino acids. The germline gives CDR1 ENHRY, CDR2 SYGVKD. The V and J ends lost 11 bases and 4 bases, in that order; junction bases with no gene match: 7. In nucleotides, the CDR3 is TGTGCCGTCGGACAGGGCGCATACAATGAGCAGTTCTTC. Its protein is CAVGQGAYNEQFF.

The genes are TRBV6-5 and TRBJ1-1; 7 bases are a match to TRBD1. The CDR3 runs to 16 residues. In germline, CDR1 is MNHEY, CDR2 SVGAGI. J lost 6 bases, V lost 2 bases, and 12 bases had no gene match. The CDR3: CASSYPLPTGIAEAFF. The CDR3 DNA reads TGTGCCAGCAGTTACCCCCTCCCGACAGGGATCGCTGAAGCTTTCTTT.

Here the CDR3 DNA reads TGTGCCAGCAGTGAACAGGGGGCGTACAACGAGCAGTACTTC. This translates into CASSEQGAYNEQYF. The chain recombines TRBV2 with TRBJ2-7; 8 nucleotides agree with TRBD1. Losses at the gene ends were 2 bases for V and 5 bases for J; bases not matched to a gene: 5. Germline CDR1 SNHLY, CDR2 FYNNEI. This CDR3 contains 14 residues.

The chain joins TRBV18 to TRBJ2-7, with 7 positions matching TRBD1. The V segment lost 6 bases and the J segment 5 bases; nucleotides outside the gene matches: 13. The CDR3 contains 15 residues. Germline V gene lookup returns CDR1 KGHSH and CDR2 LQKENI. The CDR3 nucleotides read TGTGCCAGCTCGCCCGACAGGGCCGGGCAAAACGAGCAGTACTTC. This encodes CASSPDRAGQNEQYF.

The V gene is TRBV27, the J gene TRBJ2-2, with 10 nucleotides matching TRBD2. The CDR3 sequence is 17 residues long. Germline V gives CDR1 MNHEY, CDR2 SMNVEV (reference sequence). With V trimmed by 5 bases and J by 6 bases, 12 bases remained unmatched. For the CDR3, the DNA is TGTGCCAGCAGTATAAGCCAAGCGGGGGGGCTTTCCGGGGAGCTGTTTTTT. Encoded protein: CASSISQAGGLSGELFF.

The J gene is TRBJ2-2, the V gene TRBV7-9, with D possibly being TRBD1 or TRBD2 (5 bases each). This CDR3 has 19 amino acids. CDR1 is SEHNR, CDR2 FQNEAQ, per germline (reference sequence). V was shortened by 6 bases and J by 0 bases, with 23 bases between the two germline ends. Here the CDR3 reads CASRSSGRGLFPNTGELFF. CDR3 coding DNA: TGTGCCAGCAGATCAAGCGGTAGGGGTCTGTTCCCGAACACCGGGGAGCTGTTTTTT. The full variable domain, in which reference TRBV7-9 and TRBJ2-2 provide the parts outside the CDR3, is DTGVSQNPRHKITKRGQNVTFRCDPISEHNRLYWYRQTLGQGPEFLTYFQNEAQLEKSRLLSDRFSAERPKGSFSTLEIQRTEQGDSAMYLCASRSSGRGLFPNTGELFFGEGSRLTVL.

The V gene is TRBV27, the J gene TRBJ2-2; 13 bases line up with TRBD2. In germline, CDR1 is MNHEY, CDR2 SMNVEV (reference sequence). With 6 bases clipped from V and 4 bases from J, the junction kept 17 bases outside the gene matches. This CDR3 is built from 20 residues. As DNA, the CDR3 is TGTGCCAGCAGCCAGCCGGGGGGCCCACTAGCGGGAGGGCCCACCGGGGAGCTGTTTTTT. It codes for CASSQPGGPLAGGPTGELFF.